One sample yielded the 7 T cell receptor beta chains listed below, sequenced in a study of blood T cell repertoires in COVID-19. Some clones are missing from TCRdb's copy, which holds only in-frame ones; the method was immunoSEQ multiplex PCR. The table records fewer than 250,000 clones, roughly 90% of them present only once. Sequenced sample: peripheral blood. Receptors were obtained from a man in his 70s with acute or convalescent COVID-19.

The V and J genes are TRBV12-3 or TRBV12-4 and TRBJ1-1; no firm D call. This CDR3 region has 13 residues. Deletions cut 5 bases from V and 0 bases from J, with 7 bases between. This CDR3 reads CASSITVNTEAFF. In DNA form, the CDR3 reads TGTGCCAGCAGTATCACAGTGAACACTGAAGCTTTCTTT.

This chain connects TRBV14 to TRBJ2-7; possible D gene TRBD1, 6 bases. Germline CDR1 reads SGHDN; CDR2 reads FVKESK. Trimming took off 1 base at V and 7 bases at J, with 14 bases between the two ends. The CDR3 sequence is 14 residues long. CDR3 nucleotides: TGTGCCAGCAGCCAAGCGCTAATCCAGGGGGAGCAGTACTTC. It codes for CASSQALIQGEQYF.

The chain joins TRBV19 to TRBJ2-6; TRBD1 might be the D (6 bases). The germline gives CDR1 LNHDA, CDR2 SQIVND (reference sequence). V lost 6 bases to trimming and J lost 0 bases, with 6 bases between them. The CDR3 totals 14 residues. CDR3 sequence (DNA): TGTGCCAGTAGCAGGGGCTCTGGGGCCAACGTCCTGACTTTC. Encoded protein: CASSRGSGANVLTF.

This clone occurred once. The V gene is TRBV15, the J gene TRBJ1-6; D gene ambiguous. Germline V gene lookup returns CDR1 LNHNV and CDR2 YYDKDF (reference sequence). The V gene lost 5 bases and the J gene lost 6 bases, with 11 bases spanning the gap. The CDR3 spans 14 residues. The CDR3 protein is CATSGRSGNSPLHF. CDR3 in DNA: TGTGCCACCAGCGGCAGATCGGGTAATTCACCCCTCCACTTT.

This clone was detected only a few times. The chain links TRBV5-6 to TRBJ2-1, with 10 positions matching TRBD2. The CDR3 totals 16 residues. V was pared by 4 bases and J by 2 bases, with 6 bases of the junction left unmatched. Germline values: CDR1 SGHDT, CDR2 YYEEEE. In DNA form, the CDR3 reads TGTGCCAGCAGCCTCCTAGCGGGAGTAACCTACAATGAGCAGTTCTTC. It translates to CASSLLAGVTYNEQFF.

This sequence joins TRBV2 and TRBJ2-7, with 7 bases aligning to TRBD2. Germline values: CDR1 SNHLY, CDR2 FYNNEI. V was clipped by 2 bases and J by 3 bases; unmatched bases: 10. This CDR3 is built from 16 residues. This CDR3 reads CASSESGGRSFYEQYF. For the CDR3, the DNA is TGTGCCAGCAGTGAATCTGGCGGGAGATCATTCTACGAGCAGTACTTC.

This rearrangement joins TRBV21-1 to TRBJ1-2; the listed D gene, TRBD1, was not tested against the DNA. TRBV21-1 represents a pseudogene. The CDR3 length is 22 residues. CDR3 in amino acids: CASSKKTGPNQPFHPNFYGYTF. The CDR3, as DNA: TGTGCCAGCAGCAAAAAAACAGGGCCAAACCAACCATTCCACCCCAATTTTTATGGCTACACCTTC.